What follows are 5 T cell receptor beta chains derived from one specimen sequenced in a study of T cell repertoires in cytomegalovirus infection. These receptors have no identified antigens. TCRdb re-derived calls from the reads in MiXCR, one entry per CDR3 protein. The sample holds tens of thousands of distinct CDR3 sequences; approximately 22% are singletons and the top ten take 60% to 80%. The sequenced material came from PBMCs, sequenced either directly or after in vitro stimulation (not recorded which). The receptors were sampled from a human donor in good health (CMV status not recorded). Some clones in this sample may be carry-over from other donors' samples.

Ten or more counts support this clonotype. J is TRBJ1-1 and V is TRBV7-8; D ambiguous. V was trimmed by 5 bases and J by 12 bases, leaving 13 bases between them. The CDR3 has 11 residues. CDR1 SGHVS and CDR2 FQNEAQ come from the germline V gene. In DNA, the CDR3 is TGTGCCAGCAGCCCCGGGGTTAGAACTTTCTTT. As protein: CASSPGVRTFF.

The chain couples TRBV28 to TRBJ2-1, with a weak D call TRBD1 (5 bases). Germline V gives CDR1 MDHEN, CDR2 SYDVKM. This CDR3 region has 11 residues. V lost 2 bases and J lost 9, with 5 bases in between. CDR3 coding DNA: TGTGCCAGCAGTTTAAGGGGTGAGCAGTTCTTC. Protein sequence: CASSLRGEQFF.

This chain links TRBV19 with TRBJ1-4; D is ambiguous. V dropped 5 bases and J dropped 4 bases, with 8 bases sitting between them. Germline CDR1 LNHDA, CDR2 SQIVND (reference sequence). CDR3 length: 13 amino acids. DNA of the CDR3: TGTGCCAGTAGTGTTCGGATTAATGAAAAACTGTTTTTT. Encoded protein: CASSVRINEKLFF.

The genes are TRBV20-1 and TRBJ2-1; 10 positions match TRBD2. J lost 2 bases, V lost 0 bases, and 4 bases had no gene match. CDR1 and CDR2 from the germline V gene are DFQATT and SNEGSKA (reference sequence). The CDR3 spans 16 residues. The CDR3 sequence is CSARDRTSGAYNEQFF. The DNA of the CDR3 is TGCAGTGCTAGAGATCGGACTAGCGGAGCCTACAATGAGCAGTTCTTC.

V and J are TRBV20-1 and TRBJ2-3; 11 bases are shared with TRBD1. Per the germline V gene, CDR1 is DFQATT and CDR2 is SNEGSKA (reference sequence). V lost 5 bases, J lost 5 bases, and 9 bases stayed unmatched. The CDR3 runs 15 residues. The CDR3 DNA reads as TGCAGTGCTCCCGGGACAGGGGGATTCAGAGATACGCAGTATTTT. Its protein product is CSAPGTGGFRDTQYF.